The 32 T cell receptor beta chains reported below all come from one sample, sequenced in a study of T cell changes during pregnancy in multiple sclerosis. The table came from immunoSEQ multiplex PCR; TCRdb's copy has only in-frame clones and leaves some out. Of roughly 93,000 clones in the sample, about 91% are singletons; the top ten hold roughly 0.91%. The source was peripheral blood, collected before pregnancy. These receptors were taken from a female donor with multiple sclerosis, enrolled in a pregnancy study.

The chain employs TRBV6-5 and TRBJ1-6, with D unresolved. This CDR3 region has 14 residues. Trimming pared 2 bases from V and 8 bases from J, leaving 10 bases between. Looked up from germline, CDR1 is MNHEY and CDR2 is SVGAGI. The CDR3 loop is CASSYLQSYSPLHF. The CDR3 nucleotides are TGTGCCAGCAGTTACCTACAGTCGTATTCACCCCTCCACTTT.

The chain uses TRBV30 and TRBJ1-6; 7 nucleotides line up with TRBD1. V lost 0 bases, J lost 10 bases, and 9 bases stayed unmatched. This CDR3 spans 15 amino acids. Germline loops: CDR1 GTSNPN, CDR2 SVGIG (reference sequence). The CDR3 DNA is TGTGCCTGGAGTGTACGCAGCAGGGGGGAATCACCCCTCCACTTT. Its translation is CAWSVRSRGESPLHF.

This chain uses TRBV19 with TRBJ2-7; 9 positions match TRBD1. Trimming at V came to 6 bases and at J to 2 bases, leaving 8 bases not matched to a gene. The CDR3 is 15 amino acids. Germline V gene data show CDR1 as LNHDA and CDR2 as SQIVND (reference sequence). CDR3 sequence (DNA): TGTGCCAGTAGACAGGGGACAGGGCAGACCTACGAGCAGTACTTC. This sequence encodes CASRQGTGQTYEQYF.

The chain combines TRBV19 with TRBJ2-5, with 7 bases aligning to TRBD2. Germline-derived CDR1 and CDR2 are LNHDA and SQIVND (reference sequence). The V segment lost 5 bases and the J segment 5 bases; nucleotides outside the gene matches: 11. The CDR3 runs 15 residues. The CDR3 loop reads CASSEGTIRLETQYF. In DNA form, the CDR3 reads TGTGCCAGTAGTGAGGGGACTATCAGGTTGGAGACCCAGTACTTC.

This sequence joins TRBV27 and TRBJ2-3; a weak D match, TRBD1 (5 bases). Trimming removed 0 bases at V and 0 bases at J, with 10 bases between. CDR3 length: 16 amino acids. The germline V gene encodes CDR1 MNHEY and CDR2 SMNVEV (reference sequence). The DNA of the CDR3 is TGTGCCAGCAGTTTATCAGGGGTCCCTAGCACAGATACGCAGTATTTT. The encoded protein is CASSLSGVPSTDTQYF.

The chain recombines TRBV7-9 with TRBJ2-3, with 13 bases lining up with TRBD2. Per the germline V gene, CDR1 is SEHNR and CDR2 is FQNEAQ (reference sequence). Losses at the gene ends were 5 bases for V and 2 bases for J; bases not matched to a gene: 7. This CDR3 has 17 residues. CDR3 sequence (DNA): TGTGCCAGCAGCACAAGACTAGCGGGGGGCATCACAGATACGCAGTATTTT. Translation gives CASSTRLAGGITDTQYF.

This rearrangement joins TRBV19 to TRBJ1-6; unclear D gene. This CDR3 spans 12 amino acids. Looked up from germline, CDR1 is LNHDA and CDR2 is SQIVND (reference sequence). V lost 6 bases and J 8 bases, leaving 8 bases between the germline ends. CDR3 bases: TGTGCCAGTAGCCGGCAGGATTCACCCCTCCACTTT. Protein product: CASSRQDSPLHF.

A few counts support this clone. This chain connects TRBV4-1 to TRBJ2-5, with a possible D match to TRBD2 (5 bases). Germline CDR1 reads MGHRA; CDR2 reads YSYEKL. Trimming pared 5 bases from V and 1 base from J, leaving 5 bases between. The CDR3 runs 12 residues. CDR3 residues: CASSAGQETQYF. CDR3 DNA sequence: TGCGCCAGCAGCGCGGGCCAAGAGACCCAGTACTTC.

The chain combines TRBV28 with TRBJ2-7, with a weak D call TRBD2 (5 bases). The germline V gene encodes CDR1 MDHEN and CDR2 SYDVKM. This CDR3 spans 14 amino acids. Trimming removed 3 bases from V and 0 bases from J, with 9 bases in between. CDR3 coding DNA: TGTGCCAGCAGTTTGGGCGGGCGCTCCTACGAGCAGTACTTC. The encoded protein is CASSLGGRSYEQYF.

V usage is TRBV5-1 and J usage is TRBJ1-2; D gene unclear. This CDR3 spans 15 amino acids. Trimming cost V 1 base and J 6 bases, with 16 bases left between them. Germline CDR1 and CDR2: SGHRS and YFSETQ. The DNA of the CDR3 is TGCGCCAGCAGCTTGACCGGGCCGTCAGCGGATGGCTACACCTTC. Translation gives CASSLTGPSADGYTF. Full variable domain (missing parts from reference TRBV5-1 and TRBJ1-2): KAGVTQTPRYLIKTRGQQVTLSCSPISGHRSVSWYQQTPGQGLQFLFEYFSETQRNKGNFPGRFSGRQFSNSRSEMNVSTLELGDSALYLCASSLTGPSADGYTFGSGTRLTVV.

The chain uses TRBV5-1 and TRBJ1-4, with D perhaps TRBD1 (6 bases). The CDR3 contains 15 residues. Looked up from germline, CDR1 is SGHRS and CDR2 is YFSETQ. The ends were cut back, 3 bases at V and 8 bases at J, with 17 bases in the middle. CDR3 residues: CASSSTGMGAEKLFF. The CDR3 DNA follows: TGCGCCAGCAGCTCTACAGGGATGGGAGCAGAAAAACTGTTTTTT.

This sequence joins TRBV28 and TRBJ1-2; TRBD1 might be the D (5 bases). Trimming removed 2 bases at V and 5 bases at J, with 12 bases between. The CDR3 extends over 14 amino acids. CDR1 and CDR2 from the germline V gene are MDHEN and SYDVKM. CDR3 bases: TGTGCCAGCAGTTTACCGGGGGGTGGGTATGGCTACACCTTC. The encoded protein is CASSLPGGGYGYTF.

This chain links TRBV7-9 with TRBJ2-5; D remains unclear. This CDR3 comprises 14 residues. Trimming left V 5 bases short and J 2 bases short, with 12 bases between. Germline-derived CDR1 and CDR2 are SEHNR and FQNEAQ (reference sequence). The CDR3 sequence: CASSPVGSQETQYF. The CDR3 region has the DNA TGTGCCAGCAGCCCCGTGGGCAGTCAAGAGACCCAGTACTTC.

The chain has TRBV18 and TRBJ2-7; possible D gene TRBD2, 5 bases. In germline, CDR1 is KGHSH, CDR2 LQKENI. V was pared by 6 bases and J by 3 bases, with 21 bases between. The CDR3 runs to 16 residues. CDR3 sequence reads: CASSHEEARAGYEQYF. For the CDR3, the DNA is TGTGCCAGCTCTCACGAGGAGGCTAGGGCGGGCTACGAGCAGTACTTC.

The V call is TRBV15, the J call TRBJ1-1, with 7 positions matching TRBD1. Germline V gives CDR1 LNHNV, CDR2 YYDKDF (reference sequence). Unmatched junction bases numbered 2, after V lost 0 bases and J lost 1 base. The CDR3 has 15 residues. The CDR3 is CATSRDWDRNTEAFF. The DNA for the CDR3 is TGTGCCACCAGCAGAGATTGGGACAGGAACACTGAAGCTTTCTTT.

The J gene is TRBJ2-7, the V gene TRBV6-1; 7 nucleotides align to TRBD1. Per the germline V gene, CDR1 is MNHNS and CDR2 is SASEGT. The junction had 2 bases not matched to a gene; V was cut back by 6 bases and J by 3 bases. This CDR3 spans 12 amino acids. The CDR3 nucleotides read TGTGCCAGCAGACAGGGGTACTACGAGCAGTACTTC. Translation: CASRQGYYEQYF.

The chain joins TRBV18 to TRBJ1-2; possibly TRBD1 for D (5 bases). Deletions cut 6 bases from V and 3 bases from J, with 23 bases between. This CDR3 is 17 amino acids long. Germline CDR1 is KGHSH and CDR2 is LQKENI. The DNA for the CDR3 is TGTGCCAGCTCTCCCTCTGGGGGAGGCACGAATCACTATGGCTACACCTTC. It yields the protein CASSPSGGGTNHYGYTF.

The rearrangement uses TRBV4-3 and TRBJ1-3; no clear D. The CDR3 covers 17 residues. V lost 1 base, J lost 1 base, and 14 bases lay in between. Per germline, CDR1 LGHNA and CDR2 YSLEER. CDR3: CASSQVSGSLSGNTIYF. The CDR3 nucleotides are TGCGCCAGCAGCCAAGTCTCTGGGAGTTTATCTGGAAACACCATATATTTT.

The chain employs TRBV7-3 and TRBJ2-2; weak D call: TRBD1 (5 bases). The V and J ends lost 2 bases and 3 bases respectively, with 7 bases between them. There are 14 residues in the CDR3. The germline gives CDR1 SGHTA, CDR2 FQGTGA. The CDR3 bases are TGTGCCAGCAGCTTACAGGGATACACCGGGGAGCTGTTTTTT. Translating gives CASSLQGYTGELFF.

The rearrangement uses TRBV5-1 and TRBJ1-4; D ambiguous. CDR1 and CDR2 (germline): SGHRS, YFSETQ. V was cut by 2 bases and J by 4 bases, with 9 bases left in between. This CDR3 spans 14 amino acids. The CDR3 DNA reads TGCGCCAGCAGCTTAGAGAGCTTTAATGAAAAACTGTTTTTT. Amino acids: CASSLESFNEKLFF.

This clone was detected once. The chain is built from TRBV25-1 and TRBJ2-2; 8 nucleotides agree with TRBD1. The CDR3 runs to 18 residues. With 4 bases clipped from V and 0 bases from J, the junction kept 10 bases outside the gene matches. CDR1 and CDR2 from the germline V gene are MGHDK and SYGVNS. DNA of the CDR3: TGTGCCAGCAGTGGGGCGGGACAGGCCTTCGCGAACACCGGGGAGCTGTTTTTT. This sequence encodes CASSGAGQAFANTGELFF.

This chain joins TRBV14 and TRBJ2-3, with 9 bases that match TRBD1. The germline CDR1 and CDR2 sequences are SGHDN and FVKESK. Trimming cost V 5 bases and J 4 bases; bases outside gene matches: 7. There are 15 residues in the CDR3. The CDR3 nucleotides read TGTGCCAGCAGCAATTGGGACAGGGCTTCAGATACGCAGTATTTT. As protein: CASSNWDRASDTQYF.

This chain joins TRBV5-1 and TRBJ1-6; 7 bases match TRBD1. Looked up from germline, CDR1 is SGHRS and CDR2 is YFSETQ. The CDR3 covers 15 residues. The V and J ends lost 4 bases and 5 bases, in that order; junction bases with no gene match: 6. CDR3 residues: CASSADRVNNSPLHF. In DNA, the CDR3 is TGCGCCAGCAGCGCCGACAGGGTAAATAATTCACCCCTCCACTTT.

The chain has TRBV6-5 and TRBJ1-4; maybe TRBD1 (5 bases). Between the trimmed V and J ends, which lost 7 bases and 7 bases, there was a span of 13 bases. This CDR3 has 13 residues. In germline, CDR1 is MNHEY, CDR2 SVGAGI. The CDR3 protein is CASMNGGGEKLFF. CDR3 nucleotides: TGTGCCAGCATGAATGGGGGGGGTGAAAAACTGTTTTTT.

V and J are TRBV29-1 and TRBJ2-3, with TRBD2 matching over 8 bases. The V segment lost 4 bases and the J segment 0 bases; nucleotides outside the gene matches: 3. The CDR3 runs 14 residues. Germline CDR1 is SQVTM and CDR2 is ANQGSEA. The CDR3 DNA sequence: TGCAGCGTTGCGGGACTAGACAGCACAGATACGCAGTATTTT. It specifies CSVAGLDSTDTQYF.

V usage is TRBV5-1 and J usage is TRBJ1-1, with 9 bases that match TRBD1. The CDR3 spans 17 residues. Germline lookup yields CDR1 SGHRS and CDR2 YFSETQ. With V trimmed by 3 bases and J by 1 base, 10 bases remained unmatched. CDR3 in DNA: TGCGCCAGCAGCTCCGGACAGGGGATAGGTGGGAACACTGAAGCTTTCTTT. Encoded protein: CASSSGQGIGGNTEAFF.

The count of this clone is one. This chain uses TRBV28 with TRBJ1-1; 9 bases align to TRBD1. The CDR3 spans 15 residues. In germline, CDR1 is MDHEN, CDR2 SYDVKM. After removal of 6 bases from V and 7 bases from J, the junction contained 12 bases not matched to a gene. CDR3 region: CASRRQGQGKSEAFF. Written as DNA, the CDR3 is TGTGCCAGCAGACGCCAGGGACAGGGAAAAAGTGAAGCTTTCTTT.

The table lists this clone with a count of one. The chain is built from TRBV6-6 and TRBJ2-2, with 9 nucleotides matching TRBD1. CDR1 is MNHNY and CDR2 is SVGAGI in the germline V gene (reference sequence). This CDR3 contains 16 residues. Trimming at V came to 4 bases and at J to 3 bases, leaving 6 bases not matched to a gene. The CDR3 coding sequence is TGTGCCAGCAGTTTTACAGGGGGCGCGGACACCGGGGAGCTGTTTTTT. Translating gives CASSFTGGADTGELFF.

The chain carries TRBV5-4 and TRBJ2-2; 7 nucleotides align to TRBD1. Germline-derived CDR1 and CDR2 are SGHNT and YYREEE (reference sequence). V was pared by 0 bases and J by 4 bases, with 3 bases of the junction left unmatched. This CDR3 contains 15 residues. The CDR3 region is CASSLARGSTGELFF. DNA of the CDR3: TGTGCCAGCAGCTTGGCCAGGGGGTCCACCGGGGAGCTGTTTTTT.

The chain links TRBV7-7 to TRBJ2-5; tentatively, D is TRBD1 (5 bases). From germline, CDR1 is SSHAT and CDR2 FNYEAQ (reference sequence). Trimming cost V 1 base and J 2 bases, with 14 bases left between them. The CDR3 runs 16 residues. In DNA form, the CDR3 reads TGTGCCAGCAGCTTAGTACGGGCAGGGAATCAAGAGACCCAGTACTTC. It is translated as CASSLVRAGNQETQYF.

This rearrangement joins TRBV27 to TRBJ2-7; 9 nucleotides line up with TRBD1. Germline V CDR1 and CDR2: MNHEY, SMNVEV (reference sequence). The length of the CDR3 is 15 residues. The ends lost 4 bases at V and 2 bases at J; junction bases unmatched: 6. CDR3 loop: CASSSGQGRTYEQYF. The CDR3 DNA is TGTGCCAGCAGTTCCGGACAGGGGAGGACCTACGAGCAGTACTTC.

V and J are TRBV4-1 and TRBJ2-7, with TRBD1 matching over 8 bases. Germline CDR1 reads MGHRA; CDR2 reads YSYEKL. J gave up 3 bases and V 5 bases, and 3 bases lay outside the gene matches. CDR3 size: 13 residues. DNA for the CDR3: TGCGCCAGCAGCACGGGACAGGACTACGAGCAGTACTTC. Translated, it gives CASSTGQDYEQYF.